This TCR beta chain derives from a study of cytomegalovirus exposure and HLA in healthy donors. Overall study: Unique TCR beta sequences numbering around 110 million came from 150 million to 200 million T cells in an earlier analysis.

CDR1 and CDR2 from the germline V gene are ENHRY and SYGVKD. Unmatched junction bases numbered 0, after V lost 5 bases and J lost 3 bases. The CDR3 sequence is 13 residues long. With regard to this clone: Antigen: not known.

Study-level findings and limits: An analysis done earlier found most TCR beta V segments productive about 87% or about 30% of the time. Available immune exposure information covered CMV serostatus only. V- and J-gene trimming of TCR beta was linked (in a later analysis) to a missense DCLRE1C variant.

The PCR had 60 Vbeta and 13 Jbeta primers. Repertoires were generated with immunoSEQ multiplex PCR, while TCRdb's copy carries only in-frame clones and drops some. The top ten clones hold 9.5% to 13% of a sample with 100,000 to 150,000 clones, roughly 80% of them seen once. Source material: PBMCs. The chain joins TRBV10-3 to TRBJ2-5; 10 bases are shared with TRBD2. The sequence derives from a man under 40 in good health and CMV-seropositive. The CDR3 loop is CAISLAGEETQYF. The CDR3 nucleotides read TGTGCCATCAGTCTAGCGGGAGAAGAGACCCAGTACTTC.